These T cell receptor beta chains were read from a single sample in a study of T-cell memory formation after mild COVID-19. MiXCR was run by TCRdb on the 5' RACE reads, yielding one entry per CDR3 protein. This sample yields roughly 130,000 distinct CDR3 sequences, of which approximately 17% are seen a single time; over 4% belongs to the top ten. The source material was PBMCs or a T cell subset sorted from them (not recorded which). These receptors all stem from a man younger than 35 who had mild COVID-19 (a few samples of this study predate the infection). Cell type and time point are not known. The CDR3 runs from the conserved cysteine through the conserved F or W. The D gene is left open where the match is weak. Clone size is shown for a subset of rows, as once, few, many or a class of expanded clone.

-	-	TRBV20-1	TRBJ1-1	TGCAGTGCTGATCAGGGTGGGACTGAAGCTTTCTTT	CSADQGGTEAFF
-	-	TRBV23-1	TRBJ2-7	TGCGCCAGCAGTAGTGCCCTCCTCGGAGGTAGGATGGCGTCCGAGCAGTACTTC	CASSSALLGGRMASEQYF
-	-	TRBV5-4	TRBJ2-7	TGTGCCAGCAGCTTGGGTGCAGACAACTACGAGCAGTACTTC	CASSLGADNYEQYF
-	-	TRBV15	TRBJ1-5	TGTGCCACCAGCAGAGTTGGGTGGGGCGACAATCAGCCCCAGCATTTT	CATSRVGWGDNQPQHF
-	-	TRBV20-1	TRBJ2-5	TGCAGTGCTAGAGATCGCCTCCAAGAGACCCAGTACTTC	CSARDRLQETQYF
TRBD1	few	TRBV7-2	TRBJ1-6	TGTGCCAGCAGCTCCGGGACAGGGCAACGACCCCTCCACTTT	CASSSGTGQRPLHF
TRBD1	-	TRBV7-3	TRBJ1-1	TGTGCCAGCAGCTCCCGGGACAGGGGGCACGCTTTCTTT	CASSSRDRGHAFF
-	many	TRBV5-1	TRBJ2-7	TGCGCCAGCAGCCCCGACAGTGGCAGTTCCTACGAGCAGTACTTC	CASSPDSGSSYEQYF
-	-	TRBV4-3	TRBJ1-2	TGCGCCAGCAGCCAAGAAGGGCTCGGCTACACCTTC	CASSQEGLGYTF
TRBD2	few	TRBV12-3/TRBV12-4	TRBJ2-3	TGTGCCAGCACCCTATTATGGGGGGACTATCCTAGCACAGATACGCAGTATTTT	CASTLLWGDYPSTDTQYF
TRBD1	-	TRBV19	TRBJ2-5	TGTGCCAGTACCCCCGGGACAGCCATAGGAGAGACCCAGTACTTC	CASTPGTAIGETQYF
-	many	TRBV12-3/TRBV12-4	TRBJ2-3	TGTGCCAGCAGCTCCCGTATTAGGGGGGGGCCCGGGGATACGCAGTATTTT	CASSSRIRGGPGDTQYF
-	-	TRBV10-3	TRBJ1-2	TGTGCCATCACCCATGAGGGGACGGTTTATGGCTACACCTTC	CAITHEGTVYGYTF
-	-	TRBV7-2	TRBJ2-3	TGTGCCAGCAGCCCCCGCCGGGGGCGGAGCACAGATACGCAGTATTTT	CASSPRRGRSTDTQYF
-	-	TRBV11-1	TRBJ2-3	TGTGCCAGCAGCTCGTTTTCACCCCGGGATACGCAGTATTTT	CASSSFSPRDTQYF
TRBD2	-	TRBV6-2/TRBV6-3	TRBJ2-3	TGTGCCAGCAGTCCGGGACTAGCGGGCCTCACAGATACGCAGTATTTT	CASSPGLAGLTDTQYF
-	-	TRBV9	TRBJ1-2	TGTGCCAGCCAGACGGGGGAGGGTGGCTACACCTTC	CASQTGEGGYTF
-	few	TRBV4-3	TRBJ1-3	TGCGCCAGCAGCCAAGATTTCGGGTCAGTCGGTGACACCATATATTTT	CASSQDFGSVGDTIYF
-	-	TRBV6-2/TRBV6-3	TRBJ1-1	TGTGCCAGCAGTTCCCTAAAGGGTTCTTTTATGAACACTGAAGCTTTCTTT	CASSSLKGSFMNTEAFF
-	few	TRBV6-6	TRBJ2-1	TGTGCCAGCAGTCCTCCTTCCGGGGGAAACAATGAGCAGTTCTTC	CASSPPSGGNNEQFF
-	few	TRBV7-9	TRBJ2-3	TGTGCCAGCAGCTTATCAACCGGACCTGGGGGCACAGATACGCAGTATTTT	CASSLSTGPGGTDTQYF
-	-	TRBV9	TRBJ1-1	TGTGCCAGCAGCGTTGGGGGGGACACTGAAGCTTTCTTT	CASSVGGDTEAFF
-	many	TRBV3-1	TRBJ2-1	TGTGCCAGCAGCCAAGCCAGAATATACAATGAGCAGTTCTTC	CASSQARIYNEQFF
-	-	TRBV7-2	TRBJ1-2	TGTGCCAGCAGCCTACCGGGCCTCTATGGCTACACCTTC	CASSLPGLYGYTF
TRBD2	-	TRBV20-1	TRBJ2-3	TGCAGTGCTAGAGTCCTTTTAGCGGGGGGTGAGGACGGAACAGATACGCAGTATTTT	CSARVLLAGGEDGTDTQYF
TRBD1	-	TRBV7-2	TRBJ1-2	TGTGCCAGCAGCTTAGTGGGGACAGGGATCAACTATGGCTACACCTTC	CASSLVGTGINYGYTF
-	few	TRBV20-1	TRBJ2-3	TGCAGTGCTAGTCAGGGAGCGATTGCACAGGTTCCCTCAGGCACAGATACGCAGTATTTT	CSASQGAIAQVPSGTDTQYF
-	-	TRBV5-1	TRBJ2-3	TGCGCCAGCAGCATAGCTAAGGCGTCCACAGATACGCAGTATTTT	CASSIAKASTDTQYF
TRBD1	-	TRBV6-2/TRBV6-3	TRBJ1-5	TGTGCCAGCAGCCAGGGGGCAGGGCGAAATCAGCCCCAGCATTTT	CASSQGAGRNQPQHF
-	few	TRBV18	TRBJ2-7	TGTGCCAGCTCACCGTTGGGCACCCTCGAGCAGTACTTC	CASSPLGTLEQYF
TRBD1	few	TRBV25-1	TRBJ2-6	TGTGCCAGCAGTTTCAGGACAGGAAGCTCTGGGGCCAACGTCCTGACTTTC	CASSFRTGSSGANVLTF
TRBD2	many	TRBV20-1	TRBJ2-3	TGCAGTGCTGGACAGATCGGCGGGGGGGCAGATACGCAGTATTTT	CSAGQIGGGADTQYF
TRBD1	-	TRBV10-3	TRBJ2-1	TGTGCCATCAGGCCCCAAACAGGGGGTCCCTACAATGAGCAGTTCTTC	CAIRPQTGGPYNEQFF
-	few	TRBV18	TRBJ1-1	TGTGCCAGCTCACCACCAGTTAACACTGAAGCTTTCTTT	CASSPPVNTEAFF
-	-	TRBV7-9	TRBJ2-3	TGTGCCAGCAGCCCTCCCGGCATGAGCACAGATACGCAGTATTTT	CASSPPGMSTDTQYF
TRBD1	few	TRBV7-9	TRBJ2-3	TGTGCCAGCAGCCCGCCGGGACAGGGCGGGAATACGCAGTATTTT	CASSPPGQGGNTQYF
-	few	TRBV5-1	TRBJ2-6	TGCGCCAGCAGCCCGTGGTCCCTCTCTGGGGCCAACGTCCTGACTTTC	CASSPWSLSGANVLTF
TRBD1	-	TRBV29-1	TRBJ1-4	TGCAGCGTTACGACAGGGTTTAATGAAAAACTGTTTTTT	CSVTTGFNEKLFF
-	-	TRBV12-3/TRBV12-4	TRBJ1-6	TGTGCCAGCAGTTTAGAACGGGTTGATTCACCCCTCCACTTT	CASSLERVDSPLHF
-	-	TRBV4-3	TRBJ2-7	TGCGCCAGCAGCCTCCTTGCGGCAGCTACCTACGAGCAGTACTTC	CASSLLAAATYEQYF
-	few	TRBV20-1	TRBJ2-5	TGCAGTGCCGTGGGACCGAATCAAGAGACCCAGTACTTC	CSAVGPNQETQYF
-	-	TRBV24-1	TRBJ2-1	TGTGCCACCGCGAGGGGGGCCGCCTACAATGAGCAGTTCTTC	CATARGAAYNEQFF
-	many	TRBV7-9	TRBJ2-3	TGTGCCAGCAGCTTACCGCGGGTAACAGATACGCAGTATTTT	CASSLPRVTDTQYF
-	-	TRBV7-8	TRBJ1-5	TGTGCCAGCAGCATACGGGGGGGAGGTGGACATCAGCCCCAGCATTTT	CASSIRGGGGHQPQHF
TRBD1	-	TRBV4-1	TRBJ1-2	TGCGCCAGCAGCTCGCCCCGGGACAGGCGGGACGGCTACACCTTC	CASSSPRDRRDGYTF